The sequence of this TCR beta chain was determined in a study of PD-L1 blockade in urothelial cancer. Each PCR received spiked synthetic TCR analog templates. Libraries were prepared by immunoSEQ multiplex PCR; TCRdb keeps only in-frame clonotypes and omits some of them. The table lists roughly 45,000 clones, roughly 80% of them singletons. The time point was: peripheral blood 6 weeks after treatment start. From germline, CDR1 is SGHDT and CDR2 YYEEEE. Germline trimming cut 4 bases from V and 0 bases from J; bases unmatched to any gene: 6. The CDR3 is made up of 16 amino acids. The sample in question was PBMCs, obtained around atezolizumab (anti-PD-L1) treatment. The chain combines TRBV5-6 with TRBJ2-1; TRBD2 agrees at 8 bases. This TCR derives from a man aged 65 to 85 with urothelial cancer. Written as DNA, the CDR3 is TGTGCCAGCAGCGGGGGGGCGGGAGGCTCCTACAATGAGCAGTTCTTC. This encodes CASSGGAGGSYNEQFF.